A single sample gave rise to the 24 T cell receptor beta chains below, sequenced in a study of vaccination and CD4 T cells after COVID-19. TCRdb re-called the PCR reads through MiXCR, storing one row per CDR3 protein. This table has 15,000 to 20,000 distinct CDR3 sequences, around three fifths appearing once. Material: CD4+ T cells from blood, obtained after SARS-CoV-2 vaccination. These receptors were taken from a human donor who had recovered from COVID-19.

Comments on this clonotype: At one boundary the junction diverges from the germline segment, which might be a read error. The rearrangement joins TRBV28 to TRBJ2-7; 9 bases agree with TRBD2. Germline assignment: CDR1 MDHEN and CDR2 SYDVKM. The CDR3 totals 15 residues. The chain's CDR3 is CASIGREGGFYGQYF. In nucleotides, the CDR3 is TGTGCCAGCATCGGGCGGGAGGGCGGTTTCTACGGGCAGTACTTC.

This chain joins TRBV19 and TRBJ2-7; D ambiguous. V lost 3 bases to trimming and J lost 2 bases, with 8 bases between them. The germline gives CDR1 LNHDA, CDR2 SQIVND (reference sequence). The CDR3 has 13 residues. The CDR3, as DNA: TGTGCCAGTAGTATTGGGCAGGCCTACGAGCAGTACTTC. It encodes CASSIGQAYEQYF.

The chain has TRBV2 and TRBJ1-1, with a weak D call TRBD1 (5 bases). V was shortened by 0 bases and J by 7 bases, with 9 bases between the two germline ends. CDR3 size: 13 residues. The V gene's germline CDR1 is SNHLY and CDR2 FYNNEI. The CDR3 DNA is TGTGCCAGCAGTGAAGCGGGGGTGGGTGAAGCTTTCTTT. Translating it yields CASSEAGVGEAFF.

The chain combines TRBV20-1 with TRBJ2-7; TRBD2 matches 16 bases. The CDR3 runs 16 residues. Germline CDR1 DFQATT, CDR2 SNEGSKA (reference sequence). V lost 1 base and J lost 5; bases outside the gene matches: 5. CDR3 amino acids: CSARVGTSGRVDEQYF. CDR3 in DNA: TGCAGTGCTAGAGTGGGGACTAGCGGGAGGGTCGACGAGCAGTACTTC.

V gene TRBV7-2 combines with J gene TRBJ2-7; weak D call: TRBD2 (5 bases). Germline V gives CDR1 SGHTA, CDR2 FQGNSA. V was shortened by 3 bases and J by 6 bases, with 12 bases between the two germline ends. The CDR3 totals 13 residues. The CDR3 reads CASSFQLAREQYF. The CDR3 bases are TGTGCCAGCAGCTTCCAGCTAGCCCGCGAGCAGTACTTC.

The chain couples TRBV18 to TRBJ1-1, with D hard to call. V was shortened by 6 bases and J by 1 base, with 9 bases between the two germline ends. The CDR3 has 13 residues. Germline CDR1 and CDR2: KGHSH and LQKENI. Here the CDR3 reads CASSRQKNTEAFF. The CDR3 nucleotides are TGTGCCAGCTCCCGCCAGAAGAACACTGAAGCTTTCTTT.

J is TRBJ1-5 and V is TRBV19; no firm D call. The CDR3 extends over 12 amino acids. Germline lookup yields CDR1 LNHDA and CDR2 SQIVND (reference sequence). V was trimmed by 2 bases and J by 9 bases, leaving 8 bases between them. CDR3 coding DNA: TGTGCCAGTAGTATATACGGGAGGCCCCAGCATTTT. Its translation: CASSIYGRPQHF.

The rearrangement joins TRBV10-3 to TRBJ1-2; D gene uncertain. Germline values: CDR1 ENHRY, CDR2 SYGVKD. Trimming shortened V by 3 bases and J by 8 bases, and 13 bases separated the two germline ends. The CDR3 is made up of 13 amino acids. This CDR3 is CAISDPTAGGYTF. CDR3 DNA sequence: TGTGCCATCAGTGACCCAACCGCCGGAGGCTACACCTTC.

V and J are TRBV28 and TRBJ1-4, with 8 bases identical to TRBD1. Trimming cost V 5 bases and J 7 bases; bases outside gene matches: 9. Germline V gives CDR1 MDHEN, CDR2 SYDVKM. This CDR3 has 15 residues. The chain's CDR3 is CASSPMGQGAEKLFF. CDR3 DNA: TGTGCCAGCAGTCCTATGGGGCAGGGGGCTGAAAAACTGTTTTTT.

The chain carries TRBV6-1 and TRBJ1-3, with no clear D. CDR3 length equals 15 residues. From germline, CDR1 is MNHNS and CDR2 SASEGT. Between the trimmed V and J ends, which lost 2 bases and 1 base, there was a span of 9 bases. As DNA, the CDR3 is TGTGCCAGCAGTGAATCGCCCTTTTCTGGAAACACCATATATTTT. Protein product: CASSESPFSGNTIYF.

The rearrangement uses TRBV5-6 and TRBJ1-2; D remains ambiguous. Germline V lookup: CDR1 SGHDT, CDR2 YYEEEE. Trimming took 7 bases from V and 8 from J, leaving 15 bases between them. The CDR3 runs 12 residues. CDR3 protein: CASGQPDGGYTF. In DNA form, the CDR3 reads TGTGCCAGCGGGCAACCGGACGGGGGCTACACCTTC.

This clonotype was picked up a small number of times. The rearrangement joins TRBV20-1 to TRBJ1-4; D gene ambiguous. V gave up 0 bases and J gave up 4 bases, with 9 bases separating them. The CDR3 runs to 14 residues. In germline, CDR1 is DFQATT, CDR2 SNEGSKA (reference sequence). CDR3 sequence: CSAREDGDNEKLFF. The CDR3 DNA reads TGCAGTGCTAGAGAGGACGGGGATAATGAAAAACTGTTTTTT.

V and J are TRBV2 and TRBJ1-2, with a weak D call TRBD1 (6 bases). CDR3 length: 12 residues. V was trimmed by 5 bases and J by 6 bases, leaving 10 bases between them. Germline assignment: CDR1 SNHLY and CDR2 FYNNEI. This CDR3 is CASSRDTDGYTF. CDR3 DNA: TGTGCCAGCAGTAGGGACACCGATGGCTACACCTTC.

J is TRBJ2-1 and V is TRBV20-1, with D perhaps matching TRBD1 (5 bases). CDR1 and CDR2 from the germline V gene are DFQATT and SNEGSKA (reference sequence). Trimming shortened V by 6 bases and J by 2 bases, and 11 bases separated the two germline ends. The CDR3 is 13 amino acids. The CDR3 here is CSATKGAYNEQFF. In DNA form, the CDR3 reads TGCAGTGCCACGAAAGGGGCCTACAATGAGCAGTTCTTC.

The chain carries TRBV19 and TRBJ1-3; possible D gene TRBD1, 6 bases. V dropped 6 bases and J dropped 0 bases, with 15 bases sitting between them. Germline CDR1 reads LNHDA; CDR2 reads SQIVND (reference sequence). The CDR3 runs to 16 residues. As DNA, the CDR3 is TGTGCCAGTAGCCCGATGGGGGCCGCCTCTGGAAACACCATATATTTT. Its translation is CASSPMGAASGNTIYF.

V gene TRBV7-8 combines with J gene TRBJ2-3; maybe TRBD2 (5 bases). The CDR3 contains 16 residues. In germline, CDR1 is SGHVS, CDR2 FQNEAQ. V shed 4 bases and J shed 0 bases, with 14 bases lying between them. In DNA form, the CDR3 reads TGTGCCAGCAGCTCCGCAAGCGGAGTGAGCACAGATACGCAGTATTTT. The encoded protein is CASSSASGVSTDTQYF.

V is TRBV20-1 and J is TRBJ1-4; TRBD1 matches at 7 bases. J gave up 8 bases and V 7 bases, and 16 bases lay outside the gene matches. CDR1 is DFQATT, CDR2 SNEGSKA, per germline (reference sequence). The CDR3 sequence is 15 residues long. CDR3 in DNA: TGCAGTGTTACCCATTTTAAGGGGGCAAGAGAAAAACTGTTTTTT. It encodes CSVTHFKGAREKLFF.

The V and J genes are TRBV7-2 and TRBJ1-2; 7 bases agree with TRBD1. Germline loops: CDR1 SGHTA, CDR2 FQGNSA. The CDR3 extends over 16 amino acids. J was trimmed by 5 bases and V by 3 bases; bases with no gene match: 12. The DNA for the CDR3 is TGTGCCAGCAGCTTCTACAGCGGAGACAGGGCGTATGGCTACACCTTC. Its translation: CASSFYSGDRAYGYTF.

V is TRBV2 and J is TRBJ2-3; D remains unclear. Between the trimmed V and J ends, which lost 4 bases and 4 bases, there was a span of 3 bases. Germline CDR1 is SNHLY and CDR2 is FYNNEI. This CDR3 region has 11 residues. CDR3 amino acids: CASSAPDTQYF. The CDR3 bases are TGTGCCAGCAGTGCCCCAGATACGCAGTATTTT.

This clonotype was observed a few times. V and J are TRBV28 and TRBJ2-3; 10 nucleotides align to TRBD2. With V trimmed by 5 bases and J by 1 base, 3 bases remained unmatched. There are 15 residues in the CDR3. The germline CDR1 and CDR2 sequences are MDHEN and SYDVKM. The CDR3 loop reads CASSPGTSGTDTQYF. The CDR3, as DNA: TGTGCCAGCAGTCCCGGGACTAGCGGCACAGATACGCAGTATTTT. Filled out from reference TRBV28 and TRBJ2-3, the complete variable domain reads DVKVTQSSRYLVKRTGEKVFLECVQDMDHENMFWYRQDPGLGLRLIYFSYDVKMKEKGDIPEGYSVSREKKERFSLILESASTNQTSMYLCASSPGTSGTDTQYFGPGTRLTVL.

There are a few counts of this clonotype. The V call is TRBV20-1, the J call TRBJ1-5; maybe TRBD1 (5 bases). V gave up 6 bases and J gave up 3 bases, with 18 bases separating them. The CDR3 spans 15 residues. CDR1 and CDR2 from the germline V gene are DFQATT and SNEGSKA (reference sequence). For the CDR3, the DNA is TGCAGTGCCGTAAGGGGTGAAGAGGTCAATCAGCCCCAGCATTTT. It specifies CSAVRGEEVNQPQHF.

The gene calls are TRBV6-1 and TRBJ1-5; D is unresolved. V was trimmed by 2 bases and J by 5 bases, leaving 10 bases between them. This CDR3 is built from 14 residues. The V gene's germline CDR1 is MNHNS and CDR2 SASEGT. In nucleotides, the CDR3 is TGTGCCAGCAGTGAACGGGGATTAGATCAGCCCCAGCATTTT. This translates into CASSERGLDQPQHF.

The chain carries TRBV19 and TRBJ2-5, with TRBD2 identical over 9 bases. CDR3 length: 16 amino acids. The V and J ends lost 3 bases and 5 bases, in that order; junction bases with no gene match: 10. Germline CDR1 is LNHDA and CDR2 is SQIVND (reference sequence). CDR3 in amino acids: CASSMSSGSLWETQYF. The CDR3 nucleotides are TGTGCCAGTAGTATGAGTAGCGGGAGCCTTTGGGAGACCCAGTACTTC.

J is TRBJ1-1 and V is TRBV28; a weak D match, TRBD1 (6 bases). CDR3 length equals 12 residues. CDR1 and CDR2 (germline): MDHEN, SYDVKM. V dropped 10 bases and J dropped 6 bases, with 15 bases sitting between them. CDR3 region: CATNNRVAEAFF. The CDR3 bases are TGTGCCACCAACAACAGGGTGGCTGAAGCTTTCTTT.